This TCR beta chain emerged from a study of cytomegalovirus exposure and HLA in healthy donors. Study-level points and caveats: Certain sequence variants were highly shared and formed a cluster, and this cluster was likely a sequencing artifact.

The CDR3 runs to 15 residues. Trimming removed 8 bases from V and 4 bases from J; junction bases left unmatched: 8. Germline-derived CDR1 and CDR2 are SGHRS and YFSETQ. The PCR was carried out with 60 Vbeta primers and 13 Jbeta primers. The protocol was immunoSEQ multiplex PCR, while the TCRdb copy is restricted to in-frame clones and leaves out a portion. The top ten hold roughly 2.5% of the sample, which has over 200,000 clones, 55% to 75% seen once. Worth noting for this clone: Its cognate antigen is unknown.

The clonotype comes from a man aged 35-49 years in good health and CMV-seropositive. The chain joins TRBV5-1 to TRBJ2-2, with 10 nucleotides matching TRBD1. The source material was PBMCs. CDR3 in DNA: TGCGCCAGTTTGACAGGGGGCAGTGGCACCGGGGAGCTGTTTTTT. Protein sequence: CASLTGGSGTGELFF.